What follows describes a single T cell receptor (beta chain). What it binds is not known. This sample was included in a study of vaccination effects on CD4 cells after COVID-19. Whole-study context: Expansion of antigen-specific CD4+ T cells with viral peptide pools was carried out by the ViraFEST assay before sequencing.

Profiling relied on immunoSEQ multiplex PCR, and the TCRdb table lists in-frame clones only, not all of them. The sample lists about 74,000 clones, more than 70% occurring once. Study-wide points: There were few convalescent patients in the study and no early post-infection timepoints.

Culture proceeded for more than nine days, and CD4+ T cells were then isolated. The source of this sequence is a human donor who received a COVID-19 vaccine. Sequencing was performed on CD4+ T cells from PBMCs cultured without peptide, taken before COVID-19 vaccination.

As DNA, the CDR3 is TGTGCCAGCAGTTACTCCCGGAGGGTGAACACTGAAGCTTTCTTT. As protein: CASSYSRRVNTEAFF. The chain has TRBV6-5 and TRBJ1-1; D unresolved. Germline V gene sequence: CDR1 MNHEY, CDR2 SVGAGI. The CDR3 runs 15 residues. Trimming removed 0 bases from V and 0 bases from J, with 8 bases in between.